This entry lists 27 T cell receptor beta chains sequenced from one sample in a study of T-cell reconstitution after alpha-beta-depleted transplantation in children. Molecular barcoding with unique molecular identifiers was used for the TCRbeta library. TCRdb independently ran MiXCR on the PCR reads; one entry per CDR3 protein. This table has fewer than 700,000 distinct CDR3 sequences, 13% appearing once. The starting material was PBMCs, mostly from graft donor cells, obtained 360 days after TCRalphabeta/CD19-depleted stem cell transplant. These receptors originate from a male patient younger than 18 who had a stem cell transplant for acute myeloid leukemia, so the T cells may come from the graft donor.

V is TRBV6-5 and J is TRBJ1-1, with D possibly matching TRBD1 (5 bases). Germline V gene lookup returns CDR1 MNHEY and CDR2 SVGAGI. The CDR3 is made up of 15 amino acids. V was cut by 0 bases and J by 3 bases, with 11 bases left in between. The CDR3 bases are TGTGCCAGCAGTTACTCGGGGGGATTCGACACTGAAGCTTTCTTT. It codes for CASSYSGGFDTEAFF.

V gene TRBV7-9 combines with J gene TRBJ2-5; TRBD2 matches at 11 bases. The junction had 2 bases not matched to a gene; V was cut back by 4 bases and J by 1 base. Germline lookup yields CDR1 SEHNR and CDR2 FQNEAQ (reference sequence). This CDR3 is 15 amino acids long. The CDR3 spells CASSWTSGSQETQYF. The CDR3 DNA sequence: TGTGCCAGCAGCTGGACTAGCGGGTCCCAAGAGACCCAGTACTTC.

V is TRBV6-1 and J is TRBJ2-1, with 9 bases that match TRBD1. CDR3 length equals 17 residues. The V gene end was trimmed by 4 bases and the J gene end by 3 bases; junction bases not matched to a gene: 10. Germline V gives CDR1 MNHNS, CDR2 SASEGT. The CDR3: CASSGKVRQGVYNEQFF. In DNA form, the CDR3 reads TGTGCCAGCAGTGGGAAGGTTAGACAGGGGGTCTACAATGAGCAGTTCTTC.

V is TRBV20-1 and J is TRBJ2-5, with unresolved D. Trimming took 4 bases from V and 1 from J, leaving 4 bases between them. CDR1 and CDR2 (germline): DFQATT, SNEGSKA (reference sequence). The CDR3 covers 11 residues. DNA for the CDR3: TGCAGTGCTATCCCCCAAGAGACCCAGTACTTC. Encoded protein: CSAIPQETQYF.

This sequence joins TRBV20-1 and TRBJ1-2; the match to TRBD1 covers 7 bases. The CDR3 totals 12 residues. Trimming cost V 4 bases and J 6 bases; bases outside gene matches: 5. Germline V gives CDR1 DFQATT, CDR2 SNEGSKA (reference sequence). The CDR3 bases are TGCAGTGCTACGGAGACAGGGAATGGCTACACCTTC. Protein: CSATETGNGYTF.

This clonotype was seen a handful of times. This chain joins TRBV6-2 or TRBV6-3 and TRBJ2-5; a weak D match, TRBD1 (6 bases). The CDR3 has 14 residues. Germline V lookup: CDR1 MNHEY, CDR2 SVGEGT. Trimming left V 7 bases short and J 1 base short, with 13 bases between. The CDR3 DNA sequence: TGTGCCAGCATTAAAACAGGGCTCCAAGAGACCCAGTACTTC. Translated, it gives CASIKTGLQETQYF.

Ten or more counts support this clonotype. The chain couples TRBV4-3 to TRBJ2-7, with unresolved D. The V and J ends lost 1 base and 2 bases respectively, with 15 bases between them. This CDR3 has 16 amino acids. Germline lookup yields CDR1 LGHNA and CDR2 YSLEER. The CDR3 DNA is TGCGCCAGCAGCCAAGTGGTGCGCCCGGAGCCCTACGAGCAGTACTTC. It yields the protein CASSQVVRPEPYEQYF.

This clonotype showed up just a few times. V usage is TRBV7-4 and J usage is TRBJ1-1; 9 bases agree with TRBD1. This CDR3 spans 20 amino acids. From germline, CDR1 is SGHVT and CDR2 SQSDAQ. The V gene end was trimmed by 3 bases and the J gene end by 0 bases; junction bases not matched to a gene: 17. The CDR3 is CASSLDGTGFKGGMNTEAFF. In DNA, the CDR3 is TGTGCCAGCAGCTTGGACGGGACAGGGTTTAAAGGGGGCATGAACACTGAAGCTTTCTTT.

The chain employs TRBV4-2 and TRBJ1-2; 7 bases are a match to TRBD1. With V trimmed by 2 bases and J by 8 bases, 5 bases remained unmatched. Germline CDR1 is LGHNA and CDR2 is YNFKEQ. The length of the CDR3 is 13 residues. In DNA form, the CDR3 reads TGTGCCAGCAGCCAATCGACAGGGTGGGGCTACACCTTC. It codes for CASSQSTGWGYTF.

This clonotype was recorded only once. Relative to the germline gene, one junction end is altered; a read error may explain this. The V gene is TRBV7-2, the J gene TRBJ2-2, with D tentatively TRBD2 (6 bases). Germline V gene lookup returns CDR1 SGHTA and CDR2 FQGNSA. The CDR3 extends over 15 amino acids. CDR3 region: CASSFSRQNTGEVFF. The CDR3 bases are TGTGCCAGCAGCTTTTCTCGACAGAACACCGGGGAGGTGTTTTTT.

This clonotype occurred many times. The chain joins TRBV4-2 to TRBJ2-3; D might be TRBD1 (6 bases). The V gene lost 1 base and the J gene lost 2 bases, with 7 bases spanning the gap. CDR1 and CDR2 (germline): LGHNA, YNFKEQ. The CDR3 sequence is 14 residues long. CDR3 sequence: CASSQGDTTDTQYF. The CDR3 DNA reads as TGTGCCAGCAGCCAAGGGGACACCACAGATACGCAGTATTTT.

The J gene is TRBJ2-7, the V gene TRBV20-1; 9 bases match TRBD2. Germline V gene data show CDR1 as DFQATT and CDR2 as SNEGSKA (reference sequence). This CDR3 contains 17 residues. V trimming: 1 base; J trimming: 3 bases; junction bases outside the gene matches: 13. CDR3 coding DNA: TGCAGTGCTAGAGCACTCAGCGGGAGGACGTTTATCTACGAGCAGTACTTC. It translates to CSARALSGRTFIYEQYF.

This clonotype was recorded at least ten times. This chain connects TRBV3-1 to TRBJ2-7; 8 positions match TRBD2. This CDR3 region has 15 residues. In germline, CDR1 is LGHDT, CDR2 YNNKEL (reference sequence). The J segment lost 3 bases and the V segment lost 0 bases, leaving 4 bases of the junction unmatched. CDR3 DNA: TGTGCCAGCAGCCAAGACGCGACTAGCGTCTACGAGCAGTACTTC. Amino acids: CASSQDATSVYEQYF.

This clonotype has at least ten counts. This chain joins TRBV5-1 and TRBJ2-1; TRBD1 matches at 7 bases. The J segment lost 6 bases and the V segment lost 6 bases, leaving 9 bases of the junction unmatched. CDR1 SGHRS and CDR2 YFSETQ come from the germline V gene. This CDR3 has 14 residues. The CDR3 loop is CASTPQTGLNEQFF. Written as DNA, the CDR3 is TGCGCCAGCACCCCGCAGACAGGGCTCAATGAGCAGTTCTTC.

This clonotype was seen many times. The chain uses TRBV6-2 or TRBV6-3 and TRBJ2-5; TRBD2 agrees at 14 bases. Germline CDR1 is MNHEY and CDR2 is SVGEGT. This CDR3 region has 20 residues. V trimming: 2 bases; J trimming: 1 base; junction bases outside the gene matches: 12. CDR3 coding DNA: TGTGCCAGCAGTTACCGGTCGGGGACTAGCGGGAGAGGACCCCAAGAGACCCAGTACTTC. It specifies CASSYRSGTSGRGPQETQYF.

This clonotype occurred a few times. The junction does not match germline at one end; this may be a read error. Here the CDR3 reads CASSWGQAPVVF. The CDR3 coding sequence is TGCGCCAGCAGCTGGGGACAGGCTCCTGTTGTTTTC. The rearrangement joins TRBV5-1 to TRBJ2-4, with 8 positions matching TRBD1. Germline CDR1 SGHRS, CDR2 YFSETQ. This CDR3 has 12 amino acids.

This clonotype was seen ten or more times. The chain links TRBV12-3 or TRBV12-4 to TRBJ2-1; perhaps D is TRBD1 or TRBD2 (5 bases each). The V end lost 3 bases, the J end lost 14 bases, and 14 bases lay between the germline ends. The CDR3 loop spans 12 amino acids. CDR3 coding DNA: TGTGCCAGCAGTTTTGTCGAGGGACCGGAGTTCTTC. Amino acids: CASSFVEGPEFF.

There are a few counts of this clonotype. The chain couples TRBV5-1 to TRBJ2-3, with 9 bases that match TRBD1. Germline CDR1 SGHRS, CDR2 YFSETQ. The CDR3 loop spans 18 amino acids. V shed 2 bases, J shed 4 bases, and the junction held 14 bases outside the gene matches. The CDR3 coding sequence is TGCGCCAGCAGCTTACCCCATCGGGACAGGGCAATATCAGATACGCAGTATTTT. This codes for CASSLPHRDRAISDTQYF.

This clonotype was observed at least ten times. The chain employs TRBV12-3 or TRBV12-4 and TRBJ2-7; 8 nucleotides align to TRBD2. The CDR3 extends over 16 amino acids. V shed 6 bases, J shed 3 bases, and the junction held 13 bases outside the gene matches. The CDR3 coding sequence is TGTGCCAGCAGCCTCGGGACTAGTGGGACCCTCTACGAGCAGTACTTC. Residues: CASSLGTSGTLYEQYF.

In its sample, this clonotype was seen a few times. The chain has TRBV10-3 and TRBJ2-1; 13 bases fit TRBD2. V shed 6 bases, J shed 5 bases, and the junction held 4 bases outside the gene matches. The CDR3 has 15 amino acids. Germline V gene lookup returns CDR1 ENHRY and CDR2 SYGVKD. The CDR3 sequence: CAIRRTSGRNNEQFF. CDR3 in DNA: TGTGCCATCAGGAGGACTAGCGGGAGAAACAATGAGCAGTTCTTC.

The gene calls are TRBV9 and TRBJ2-1, with TRBD2 identical over 14 bases. J lost 0 bases, V lost 4 bases, and 9 bases had no gene match. Germline CDR1 reads SGDLS; CDR2 reads YYNGEE. The CDR3 is made up of 19 amino acids. CDR3 loop: CASSSATSGRANSYNEQFF. DNA for the CDR3: TGTGCCAGCAGCTCAGCGACTAGCGGGAGGGCCAACTCCTACAATGAGCAGTTCTTC.

This clonotype came up many times. The chain carries TRBV9 and TRBJ2-1; 8 bases are shared with TRBD2. The CDR3 consists of 15 residues. The junction had 9 bases not matched to a gene; V was cut back by 0 bases and J by 10 bases. From germline, CDR1 is SGDLS and CDR2 YYNGEE. The CDR3: CASSVVPSGLPEQFF. As DNA, the CDR3 is TGTGCCAGCAGCGTAGTCCCTAGCGGGTTACCCGAGCAGTTCTTC.

Only a few counts were recorded for this clonotype. This chain links TRBV11-2 with TRBJ2-7; perhaps D is TRBD1 or TRBD2 (5 bases each). The CDR3 is 14 residues long. Germline V gene lookup returns CDR1 SGHAT and CDR2 FQNNGV. V lost 4 bases and J 6 bases, leaving 16 bases between the germline ends. This CDR3 reads CASSSGAGLSEQYF. CDR3 coding DNA: TGTGCCAGCAGCTCCGGGGCAGGGCTTAGCGAGCAGTACTTC.

This clonotype was seen more than once but under ten times. CDR3 nucleotide sequence: TGTGCCAGCAGCCTAACCTTGGGGGCCATCGGGGAGCTGTTTTTT. The encoded protein is CASSLTLGAIGELFF. The chain joins TRBV9 to TRBJ2-2; a possible D gene is TRBD1 (6 bases). The V gene's germline CDR1 is SGDLS and CDR2 YYNGEE. V was shortened by 4 bases and J by 7 bases, with 17 bases between the two germline ends. The CDR3 is 15 residues long.

This chain links TRBV5-1 with TRBJ2-7; tentatively, D is TRBD2 (6 bases). Germline V lookup: CDR1 SGHRS, CDR2 YFSETQ. This CDR3 comprises 16 residues. Trimming left V 3 bases short and J 0 bases short, with 16 bases between. CDR3 nucleotide sequence: TGCGCCAGCAGCTCTTTGGGGGACTCAAGCTCCTACGAGCAGTACTTC. It translates to CASSSLGDSSSYEQYF.

This clonotype has only a few counts. The rearrangement joins TRBV18 to TRBJ2-5; the D gene is possibly TRBD1 (6 bases). The CDR3 contains 15 residues. V was cut by 6 bases and J by 2 bases, with 16 bases left in between. Germline V lookup: CDR1 KGHSH, CDR2 LQKENI. For the CDR3, the DNA is TGTGCCAGCTCTCCCACGACAGGCTATCAAGAGACCCAGTACTTC. Translated, it gives CASSPTTGYQETQYF.

The chain combines TRBV12-3 or TRBV12-4 with TRBJ1-4; TRBD1 aligns across 9 bases. With 6 bases clipped from V and 5 bases from J, the junction kept 4 bases outside the gene matches. CDR3 length equals 14 residues. The CDR3: CASRLGQGNEKLFF. CDR3 DNA: TGTGCCAGCAGGCTCGGACAGGGGAATGAAAAACTGTTTTTT.